The clone carrying this TCR beta chain has more than one count but fewer than ten. The record originates from a study of STAT5B mutations in CD4+ large granular lymphocyte leukemia. The protocol was immunoSEQ multiplex PCR, while the TCRdb copy is restricted to in-frame clones and leaves out a portion. The sample has 20,000 to 25,000 clones; about 80% are singletons. Trimming removed 4 bases from V and 5 bases from J, with 11 bases in between. CDR1 LGHNA and CDR2 YNFKEQ come from the germline V gene. The CDR3 totals 13 residues. The sequence was collected from a human donor in good health. The sequencing input was CD4+ T cells from blood buffy coats. The chain employs TRBV4-2 and TRBJ1-1, with D tentatively TRBD1 (6 bases). CDR3 protein: CASSPQGGTEAFF. CDR3 bases: TGTGCCAGCAGCCCTCAAGGGGGGACTGAAGCTTTCTTT.